This T cell receptor (beta chain) appears in the sequencing data of a study of blood T cell repertoires in COVID-19. Study context: Whether acute or convalescent, the COVID-19 samples came from the United States, Italy and Spain. T cells, B-cell-depleted T cells, or PBMCs provided the cDNA or gDNA that served as material.

Source study methods: By means of reference gene primer amplification, nucleated cell counts were estimated. Profiled with immunoSEQ multiplex PCR; TCRdb holds only in-frame clones, not every one. V, J and clone size are those of that table, while D and trimming were read from the DNA. The sample holds about 250,000 clones, around 83% seen once. CDR3 length: 14 residues. In germline, CDR1 is SNHLY, CDR2 FYNNEI. The junction had 12 bases not matched to a gene; V was cut back by 11 bases and J by 2 bases. This clone has a handful of counts. This sequence was found in an elderly man with acute or convalescent COVID-19. Sample: peripheral blood. The chain recombines TRBV2 with TRBJ2-7; 7 nucleotides align to TRBD1. The CDR3 bases are TGTGCCGGAGAGGACAGGACGCCCGCCTACGAGCAGTACTTC. Protein product: CAGEDRTPAYEQYF.